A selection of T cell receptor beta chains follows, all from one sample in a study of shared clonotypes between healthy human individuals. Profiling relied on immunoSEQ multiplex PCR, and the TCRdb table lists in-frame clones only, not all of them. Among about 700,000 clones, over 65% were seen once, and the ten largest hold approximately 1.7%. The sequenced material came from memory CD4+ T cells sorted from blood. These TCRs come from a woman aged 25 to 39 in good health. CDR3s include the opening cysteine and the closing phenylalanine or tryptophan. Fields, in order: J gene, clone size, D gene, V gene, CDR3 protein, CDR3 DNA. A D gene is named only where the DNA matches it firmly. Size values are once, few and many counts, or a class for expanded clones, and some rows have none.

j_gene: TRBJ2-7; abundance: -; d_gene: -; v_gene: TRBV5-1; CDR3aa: CASSSVPQGGGEQYF; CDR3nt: TGCGCCAGCAGCTCCGTCCCCCAGGGGGGAGGCGAGCAGTACTTC
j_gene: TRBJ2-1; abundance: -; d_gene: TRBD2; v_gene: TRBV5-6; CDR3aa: CASSFLTGTSEVNEQFF; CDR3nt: TGTGCCAGCAGCTTCCTGACCGGGACTAGCGAGGTCAATGAGCAGTTCTTC
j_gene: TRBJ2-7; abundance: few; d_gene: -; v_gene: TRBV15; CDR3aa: CATSRVTALWYEQYF; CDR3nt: TGTGCCACCAGCAGAGTAACGGCCCTCTGGTACGAGCAGTACTTC
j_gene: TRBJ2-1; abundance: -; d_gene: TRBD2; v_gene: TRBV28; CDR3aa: CASREGLAEKNEQFF; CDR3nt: TGTGCCAGCAGAGAAGGACTAGCGGAAAAGAATGAGCAGTTCTTC
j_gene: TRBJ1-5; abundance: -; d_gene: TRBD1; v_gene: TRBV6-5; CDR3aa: CASSYRQGYQPQHF; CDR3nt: TGTGCCAGCAGTTACAGACAGGGCTATCAGCCCCAGCATTTT
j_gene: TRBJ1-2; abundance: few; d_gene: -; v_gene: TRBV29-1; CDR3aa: CSVEKSRNYGYTF; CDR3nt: TGCAGCGTTGAGAAGTCCAGGAACTATGGCTACACCTTC
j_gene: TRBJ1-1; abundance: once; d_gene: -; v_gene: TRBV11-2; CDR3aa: CASSYGQLRAEAFF; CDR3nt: TGTGCCAGCAGCTACGGGCAGCTTAGGGCTGAAGCTTTCTTT
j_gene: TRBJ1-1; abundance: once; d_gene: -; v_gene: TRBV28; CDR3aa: CASSPPGWGLVGGTEAFF; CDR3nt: TGTGCCAGCAGTCCTCCGGGTTGGGGTTTGGTGGGAGGCACTGAAGCTTTCTTT
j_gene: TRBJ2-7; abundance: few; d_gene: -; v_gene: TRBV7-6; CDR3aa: CASSLEYEQYF; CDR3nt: TGTGCCAGCAGCCTAGAGTACGAGCAGTACTTC
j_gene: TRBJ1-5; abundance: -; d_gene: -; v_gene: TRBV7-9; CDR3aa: CASSLERGNQPQHF; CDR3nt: TGTGCCAGCAGCTTAGAGAGAGGGAATCAGCCCCAGCATTTT
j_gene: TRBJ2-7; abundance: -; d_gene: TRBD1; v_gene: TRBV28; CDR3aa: CASSPPGTGTYEQYF; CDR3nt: TGTGCCAGCAGCCCGCCCGGGACAGGGACCTACGAGCAGTACTTC
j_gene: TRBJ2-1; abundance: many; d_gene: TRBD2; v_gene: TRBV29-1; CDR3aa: CSVGGGRAGFEQFF; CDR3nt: TGCAGCGTTGGTGGCGGGAGGGCCGGTTTCGAGCAGTTCTTC
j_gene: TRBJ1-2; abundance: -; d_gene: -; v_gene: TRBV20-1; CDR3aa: CSATRGSGYTF; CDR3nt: TGCAGTGCCACCAGGGGAAGCGGCTACACCTTC
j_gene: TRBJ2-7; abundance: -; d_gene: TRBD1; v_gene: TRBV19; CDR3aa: CAIAGTGDRSSYEQYF; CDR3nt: TGTGCCATCGCCGGGACAGGGGACCGAAGCTCCTACGAGCAGTACTTC
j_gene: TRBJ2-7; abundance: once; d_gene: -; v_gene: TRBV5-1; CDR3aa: CASSLGDSNYEQYF; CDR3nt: TGCGCCAGCAGCTTGGGCGACTCGAACTACGAGCAGTACTTC
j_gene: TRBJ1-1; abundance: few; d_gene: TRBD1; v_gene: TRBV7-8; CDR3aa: CASMLRDGTALMNTEAFF; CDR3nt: TGTGCCAGCATGCTACGGGATGGGACAGCCCTCATGAACACTGAAGCTTTCTTT
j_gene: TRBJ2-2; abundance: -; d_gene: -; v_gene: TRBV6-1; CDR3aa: CASRDGPNTGELFF; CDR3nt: TGTGCCAGCAGGGATGGACCGAACACCGGGGAGCTGTTTTTT
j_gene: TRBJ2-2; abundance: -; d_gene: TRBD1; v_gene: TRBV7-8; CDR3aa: CASSPQGAANTGELFF; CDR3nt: TGTGCCAGCAGCCCACAGGGGGCCGCGAACACCGGGGAGCTGTTTTTT
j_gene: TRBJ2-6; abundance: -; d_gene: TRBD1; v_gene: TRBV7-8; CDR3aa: CASRDRGGANVLTF; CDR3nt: TGTGCCAGCAGAGACAGGGGTGGGGCCAACGTCCTGACTTTC
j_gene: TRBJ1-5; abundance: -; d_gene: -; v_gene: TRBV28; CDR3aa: CASNLYSNQPQHF; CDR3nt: TGTGCCAGCAATTTGTATAGCAATCAGCCCCAGCATTTT
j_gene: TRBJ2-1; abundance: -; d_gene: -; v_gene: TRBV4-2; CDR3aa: CASSQGNRWDSNEQFF; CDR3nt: TGTGCCAGCAGCCAAGGTAATCGATGGGACTCTAATGAGCAGTTCTTC
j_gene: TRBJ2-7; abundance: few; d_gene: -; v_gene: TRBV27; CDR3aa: CASSPNARTGITTYEQYF; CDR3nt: TGTGCCAGCAGTCCCAACGCCCGAACCGGGATCACAACCTACGAGCAGTACTTC
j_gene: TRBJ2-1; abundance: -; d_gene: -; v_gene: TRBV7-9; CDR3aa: CASSLLQNSYNEQFF; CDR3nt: TGTGCCAGCAGCTTGTTACAAAACTCCTACAATGAGCAGTTCTTC
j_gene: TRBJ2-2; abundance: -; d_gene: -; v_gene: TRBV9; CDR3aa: CASSGQKGAGELFF; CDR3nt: TGTGCCAGCAGCGGTCAAAAAGGGGCCGGGGAGCTGTTTTTT
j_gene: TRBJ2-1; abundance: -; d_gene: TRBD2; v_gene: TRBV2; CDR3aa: CASERLAGYNEQFF; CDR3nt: TGTGCCAGCGAGAGACTAGCGGGTTACAATGAGCAGTTCTTC
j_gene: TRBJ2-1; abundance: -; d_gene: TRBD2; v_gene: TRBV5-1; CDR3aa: CASSPGLAGVGEQFF; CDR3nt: TGCGCCAGCAGCCCAGGACTAGCGGGAGTGGGTGAGCAGTTCTTC
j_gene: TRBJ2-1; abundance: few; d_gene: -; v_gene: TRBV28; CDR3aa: CASSFSVREQFF; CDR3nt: TGTGCCAGCAGTTTCTCCGTCCGGGAGCAGTTCTTC
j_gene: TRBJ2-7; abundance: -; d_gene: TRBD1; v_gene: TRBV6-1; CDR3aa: CASSERQGAEEQYF; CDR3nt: TGTGCCAGCAGTGAAAGACAGGGGGCGGAGGAGCAGTACTTC